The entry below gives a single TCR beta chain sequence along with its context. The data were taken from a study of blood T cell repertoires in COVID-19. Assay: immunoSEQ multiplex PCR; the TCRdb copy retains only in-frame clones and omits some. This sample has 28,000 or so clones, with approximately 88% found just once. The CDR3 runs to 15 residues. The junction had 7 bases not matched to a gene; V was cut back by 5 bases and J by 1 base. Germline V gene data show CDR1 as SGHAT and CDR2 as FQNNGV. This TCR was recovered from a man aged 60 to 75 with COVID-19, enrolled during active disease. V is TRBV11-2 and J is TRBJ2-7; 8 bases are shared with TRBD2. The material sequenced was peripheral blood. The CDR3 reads CASSPGLAISYEQYF. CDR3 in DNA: TGTGCCAGCAGCCCAGGACTAGCCATATCCTACGAGCAGTACTTC.